This T cell receptor (beta chain) was sequenced for a study of molecular identifiers for immune sequencing clone quantification. Using a CD8+CD4-CCR7+CD45RA+ phenotype, naive CD8 T cells were sorted. The CDR3 is 19 amino acids. The germline CDR1 and CDR2 sequences are WSHSY and SAAADI. With 0 bases clipped from V and 0 bases from J, the junction kept 10 bases outside the gene matches. Study-level points and caveats: Clone sizes could be underestimated for highly expanded clones when identical TCR molecules share a barcode.

TCRdb fed the PCR reads into MiXCR, producing one record per CDR3 protein. The sample lists 600,000 to 650,000 distinct CDR3 sequences; just under 20% were seen once. A note on this clonotype: Its antigen is not known.

The genes are TRBV10-2 and TRBJ2-2, with 7 bases matching TRBD2. Input material: naive CD8+ T cells from blood, with Jurkat cell RNA spiked in. The sample's subset: FACS-sorted CD8+CD4-CCR7+CD45RA+ naive T cells. This clonotype originated in a human donor in good health. Some libraries in this study had Jurkat cell RNA spiked in. This CDR3 is CASSESRLAETPNTGELFF. In DNA form, the CDR3 reads TGCGCCAGCAGTGAGTCGAGGCTAGCGGAGACCCCGAACACCGGGGAGCTGTTTTTT.